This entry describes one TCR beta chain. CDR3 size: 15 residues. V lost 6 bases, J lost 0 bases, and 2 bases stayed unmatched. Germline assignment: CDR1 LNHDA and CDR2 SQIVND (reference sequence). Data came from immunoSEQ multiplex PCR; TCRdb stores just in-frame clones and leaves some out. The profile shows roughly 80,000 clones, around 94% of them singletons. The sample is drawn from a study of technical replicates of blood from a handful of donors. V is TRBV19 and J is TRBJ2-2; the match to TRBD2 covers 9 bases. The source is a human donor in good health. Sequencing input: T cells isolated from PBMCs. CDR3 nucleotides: TGTGCCAGTAGATTAGCGGGAGCGAACACCGGGGAGCTGTTTTTT. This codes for CASRLAGANTGELFF.